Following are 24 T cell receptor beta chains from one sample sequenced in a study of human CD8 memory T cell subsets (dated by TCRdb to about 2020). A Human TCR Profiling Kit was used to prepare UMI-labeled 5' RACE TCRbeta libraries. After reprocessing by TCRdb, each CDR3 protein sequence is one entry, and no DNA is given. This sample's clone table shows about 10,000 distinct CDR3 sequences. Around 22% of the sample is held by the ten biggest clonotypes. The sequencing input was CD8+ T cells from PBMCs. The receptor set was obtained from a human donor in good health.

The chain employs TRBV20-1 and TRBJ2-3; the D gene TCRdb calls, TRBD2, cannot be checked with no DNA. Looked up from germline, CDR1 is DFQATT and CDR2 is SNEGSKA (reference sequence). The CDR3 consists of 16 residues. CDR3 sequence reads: CSARDSTGLVGDTQYF.

CDR3 protein: CSARADPTGYNSPLHF. The chain is built from TRBV20-1 and TRBJ1-6; the D call from TCRdb, TRBD1, cannot be confirmed without DNA. In germline, CDR1 is DFQATT, CDR2 SNEGSKA (reference sequence). The CDR3 consists of 16 residues.

The CDR3 sequence is CAISDLDTGELFF. V is TRBV10-3 and J is TRBJ2-2. Germline values: CDR1 ENHRY, CDR2 SYGVKD. The CDR3 extends over 13 amino acids.

The CDR3 loop reads CASSQGRSGYEQYF. The chain recombines TRBV4-2 with TRBJ2-7. This CDR3 has 14 residues. CDR1 LGHNA and CDR2 YNFKEQ come from the germline V gene.

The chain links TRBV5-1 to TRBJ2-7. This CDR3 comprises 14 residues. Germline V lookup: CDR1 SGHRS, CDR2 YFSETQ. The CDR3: CASSLRQGLNEQYF.

The CDR3 reads CSARDLTGMTPEQYF. The genes are TRBV20-1 and TRBJ2-7; the D gene TCRdb calls, TRBD1, cannot be checked with no DNA. The germline V gene has CDR1 DFQATT and CDR2 SNEGSKA (reference sequence). The CDR3 is 15 amino acids.

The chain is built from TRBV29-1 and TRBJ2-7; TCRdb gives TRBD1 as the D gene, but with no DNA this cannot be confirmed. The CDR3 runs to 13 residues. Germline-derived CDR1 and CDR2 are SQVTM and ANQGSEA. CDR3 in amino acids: CSVEQGSSYEQYF.

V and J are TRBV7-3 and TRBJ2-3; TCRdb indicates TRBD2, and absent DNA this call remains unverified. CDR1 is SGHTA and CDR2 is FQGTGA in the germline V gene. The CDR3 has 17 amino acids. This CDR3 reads CASTTPPAGLNWDTQYF.

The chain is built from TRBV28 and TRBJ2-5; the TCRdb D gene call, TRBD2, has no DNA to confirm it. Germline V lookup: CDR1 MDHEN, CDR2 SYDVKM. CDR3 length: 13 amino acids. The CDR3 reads CASSLEGKETQYF.

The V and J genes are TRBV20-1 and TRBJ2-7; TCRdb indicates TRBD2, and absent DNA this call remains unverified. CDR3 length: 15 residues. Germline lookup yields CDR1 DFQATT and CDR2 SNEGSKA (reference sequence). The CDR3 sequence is CSAPRLEVSSYEQYF.

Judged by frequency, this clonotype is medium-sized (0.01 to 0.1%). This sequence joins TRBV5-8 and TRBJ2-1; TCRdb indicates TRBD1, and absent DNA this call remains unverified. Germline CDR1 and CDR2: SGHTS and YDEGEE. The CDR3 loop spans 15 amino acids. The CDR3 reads CASSPGTGGLNEQFF.

CDR3: CSARDGDVSGELFF. V usage is TRBV20-1 and J usage is TRBJ2-2; TCRdb calls TRBD1, which cannot be checked without DNA. The CDR3 is 14 amino acids. The germline V gene has CDR1 DFQATT and CDR2 SNEGSKA (reference sequence).

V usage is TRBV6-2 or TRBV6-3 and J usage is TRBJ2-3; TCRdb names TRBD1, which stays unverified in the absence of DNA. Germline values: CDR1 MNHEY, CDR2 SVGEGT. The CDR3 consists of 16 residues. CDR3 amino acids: CASSSPPDRITDTQYF.

The CDR3 sequence: CASSLGRGGNTEAFF. The chain carries TRBV28 and TRBJ1-1; TCRdb reports TRBD1, a call that lacks DNA to check it against. This CDR3 is built from 15 residues. Germline V gene lookup returns CDR1 MDHEN and CDR2 SYDVKM.

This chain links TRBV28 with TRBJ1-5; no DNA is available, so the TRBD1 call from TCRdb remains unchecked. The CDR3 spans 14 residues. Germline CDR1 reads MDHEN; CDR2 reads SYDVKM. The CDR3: CASRGTLGDQPQHF.

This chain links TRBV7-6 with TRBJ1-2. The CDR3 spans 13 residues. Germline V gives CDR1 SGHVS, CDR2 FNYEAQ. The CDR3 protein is CASSGGTADGYTF.

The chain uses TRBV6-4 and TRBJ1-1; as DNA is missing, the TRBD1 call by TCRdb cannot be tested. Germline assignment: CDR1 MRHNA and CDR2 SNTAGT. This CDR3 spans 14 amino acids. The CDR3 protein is CASAHVRGDTEAFF.

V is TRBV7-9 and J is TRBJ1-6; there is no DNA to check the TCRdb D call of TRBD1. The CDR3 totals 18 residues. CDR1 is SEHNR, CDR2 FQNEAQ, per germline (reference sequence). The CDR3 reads CASSERQGVGSYNSPLHF.

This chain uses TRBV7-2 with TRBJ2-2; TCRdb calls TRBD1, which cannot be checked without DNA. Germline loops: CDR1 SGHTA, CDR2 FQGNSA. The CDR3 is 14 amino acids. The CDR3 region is CASSFRDDGGELFF.

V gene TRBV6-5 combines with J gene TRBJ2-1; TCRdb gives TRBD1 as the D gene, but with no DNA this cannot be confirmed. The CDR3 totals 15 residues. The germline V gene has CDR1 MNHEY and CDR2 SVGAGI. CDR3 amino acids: CASTWSRTGKNEQFF.

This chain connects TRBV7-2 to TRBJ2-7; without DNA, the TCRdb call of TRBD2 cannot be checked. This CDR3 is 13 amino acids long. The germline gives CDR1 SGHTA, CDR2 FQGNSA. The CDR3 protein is CASSPGTIYGQYF. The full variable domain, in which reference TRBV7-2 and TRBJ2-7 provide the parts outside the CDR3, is GAGVSQSPSNKVTEKGKDVELRCDPISGHTALYWYRQSLGQGLEFLIYFQGNSAPDKSGLPSDRFSAERTGGSVSTLTIQRTQQEDSAVYLCASSPGTIYGQYFGPGTRLTVT.

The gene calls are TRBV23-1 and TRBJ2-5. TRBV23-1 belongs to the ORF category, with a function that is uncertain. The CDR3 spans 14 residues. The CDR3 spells CASSHGSGQETQYF.

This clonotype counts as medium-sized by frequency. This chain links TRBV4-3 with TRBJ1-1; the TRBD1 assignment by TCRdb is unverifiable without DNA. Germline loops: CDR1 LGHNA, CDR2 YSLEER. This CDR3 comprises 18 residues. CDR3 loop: CASSQEGVTDSQNTEAFF.

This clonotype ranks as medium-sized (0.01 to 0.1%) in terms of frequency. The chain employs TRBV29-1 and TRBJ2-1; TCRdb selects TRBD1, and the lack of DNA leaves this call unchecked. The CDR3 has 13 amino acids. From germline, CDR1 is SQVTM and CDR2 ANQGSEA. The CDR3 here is CSARTGGENEQFF.